The 14 T cell receptor beta chains listed next were all sequenced from one sample in a study of blood T cell repertoires in COVID-19. Some clones are missing from TCRdb's copy, which holds only in-frame ones; the method was immunoSEQ multiplex PCR. The sample records around 270,000 clones, around 90% being singletons. Sequencing was done on a sample of PBMCs or T cells enriched from blood (not recorded which). The receptors stem from a woman aged 35 to 49 who had been exposed to COVID-19.

This chain joins TRBV11-3 and TRBJ2-6; 12 bases are shared with TRBD1. Germline V CDR1 and CDR2: SGHNT, YENEEA. There are 18 residues in the CDR3. V lost 2 bases, J lost 3 bases, and 5 bases stayed unmatched. CDR3 protein: CASSLRDRGRVGANVLTF. CDR3 bases: TGTGCCAGCAGCTTAAGGGACAGGGGGCGAGTTGGGGCCAACGTCCTGACTTTC.

The chain couples TRBV14 to TRBJ2-1; maybe TRBD1 (5 bases). Per germline, CDR1 SGHDN and CDR2 FVKESK. The CDR3 spans 17 residues. Trimming cost V 0 bases and J 3 bases, with 15 bases left between them. The CDR3 DNA is TGTGCCAGCAGCCAAGACCGGATCAGGGCGGACTACAATGAGCAGTTCTTC. This gives the protein CASSQDRIRADYNEQFF.

This chain connects TRBV5-6 to TRBJ2-2; 8 bases map to TRBD1. Trimming at V came to 4 bases and at J to 8 bases, leaving 10 bases not matched to a gene. This CDR3 spans 15 amino acids. CDR1 and CDR2 from the germline V gene are SGHDT and YYEEEE. The CDR3: CASSATGTGVGELFF. The CDR3 DNA reads TGTGCCAGCAGCGCTACCGGGACAGGAGTAGGGGAGCTGTTTTTT.

This clone came up once. This chain links TRBV11-2 with TRBJ1-2, with D perhaps matching TRBD1 (5 bases). The CDR3 sequence is 15 residues long. From germline, CDR1 is SGHAT and CDR2 FQNNGV. The germline V and J ends were trimmed by 0 bases and 2 bases, with 10 bases remaining between them. For the CDR3, the DNA is TGTGCCAGCAGCTTAGAAGGGGCAGCAAACTATGGCTACACCTTC. As protein: CASSLEGAANYGYTF.

The chain uses TRBV11-3 and TRBJ2-1; possible D gene TRBD1, 6 bases. CDR1 is SGHNT, CDR2 YENEEA, per germline. Trimming removed 4 bases from V and 3 bases from J, with 16 bases in between. This CDR3 spans 16 amino acids. The chain's CDR3 is CASSSYPRDNYNEQFF. The CDR3 coding sequence is TGTGCCAGCAGCTCTTACCCCCGGGACAACTACAATGAGCAGTTCTTC.

The chain has TRBV11-2 and TRBJ1-1; 7 positions match TRBD1. Germline CDR1 and CDR2: SGHAT and FQNNGV. This CDR3 spans 16 amino acids. The V segment lost 2 bases and the J segment 5 bases; nucleotides outside the gene matches: 11. CDR3 sequence (DNA): TGTGCCAGCAGCTTACGAGGGGGCCAGAGTGATACTGAAGCTTTCTTT. It codes for CASSLRGGQSDTEAFF. The full variable domain, its missing parts supplied by reference TRBV11-2 and TRBJ1-1, is EAGVAQSPRYKIIEKRQSVAFWCNPISGHATLYWYQQILGQGPKLLIQFQNNGVVDDSQLPKDRFSAERLKGVDSTLKIQPAKLEDSAVYLCASSLRGGQSDTEAFFGQGTRLTVV.

CDR3: CASSGELDRGGYEKLFF. The DNA of the CDR3 is TGTGCCAGCAGTGGAGAACTGGACCGGGGGGGGTATGAAAAACTGTTTTTT. V usage is TRBV28 and J usage is TRBJ1-4, with D tentatively TRBD1 (5 bases). The length of the CDR3 is 17 residues. Germline CDR1 reads MDHEN; CDR2 reads SYDVKM. Trimming shortened V by 5 bases and J by 6 bases, and 22 bases separated the two germline ends.

J is TRBJ1-1 and V is TRBV15; D remains unclear. This CDR3 contains 12 residues. Germline-derived CDR1 and CDR2 are LNHNV and YYDKDF (reference sequence). Trimming shortened V by 0 bases and J by 5 bases, and 4 bases separated the two germline ends. CDR3: CATSRDKTEAFF. The CDR3 DNA reads TGTGCCACCAGCAGAGATAAAACTGAAGCTTTCTTT.

V gene TRBV27 combines with J gene TRBJ2-2; 7 bases align to TRBD1. Germline values: CDR1 MNHEY, CDR2 SMNVEV (reference sequence). Trimming took 7 bases from V and 1 from J; bases not matched to a gene: 12. The CDR3 consists of 17 residues. CDR3 region: CASTKDRTGWNTGELFF. The DNA for the CDR3 is TGTGCCAGCACCAAGGACAGGACTGGGTGGAACACCGGGGAGCTGTTTTTT.

V gene TRBV7-9 combines with J gene TRBJ2-1; 12 nucleotides align to TRBD2. Trimming removed 4 bases from V and 7 bases from J; junction bases left unmatched: 8. Germline V CDR1 and CDR2: SEHNR, FQNEAQ (reference sequence). The CDR3 length is 16 residues. CDR3 protein: CASSYQLAGGGNEQFF. For the CDR3, the DNA is TGTGCCAGCAGCTACCAACTAGCGGGAGGAGGTAATGAGCAGTTCTTC. Drawing the rest from reference TRBV7-9 and TRBJ2-1, the complete variable domain is DTGVSQNPRHKITKRGQNVTFRCDPISEHNRLYWYRQTLGQGPEFLTYFQNEAQLEKSRLLSDRFSAERPKGSFSTLEIQRTEQGDSAMYLCASSYQLAGGGNEQFFGPGTRLTVL.

The V call is TRBV7-9, the J call TRBJ2-5; D not certain. V was clipped by 5 bases and J by 1 base, with 14 bases between them. CDR1 SEHNR and CDR2 FQNEAQ come from the germline V gene (reference sequence). The CDR3 is made up of 15 amino acids. CDR3 coding DNA: TGTGCCAGCAGCCGACGACCCACGGGCCAAGAGACCCAGTACTTC. It translates to CASSRRPTGQETQYF.

The rearrangement joins TRBV11-3 to TRBJ2-7, with D unclear. V was clipped by 1 base and J by 7 bases, with 8 bases between them. Germline assignment: CDR1 SGHNT and CDR2 YENEEA. The CDR3 covers 12 residues. CDR3: CASSLGAREQYF. DNA of the CDR3: TGTGCCAGCAGCTTAGGGGCGAGAGAGCAGTACTTC.

J is TRBJ2-2 and V is TRBV6-5; D possibly corresponds to TRBD1 (6 bases). Germline CDR1 is MNHEY and CDR2 is SVGAGI. Trimming removed 6 bases from V and 5 bases from J, with 16 bases in between. The CDR3 extends over 15 amino acids. The CDR3 is CASSPSHRVTGELFF. The CDR3 nucleotides read TGTGCCAGCAGCCCCAGCCACAGGGTTACCGGGGAGCTGTTTTTT.

This clone was observed a single time. The CDR3 sequence: CASSESVAGRVGETQYF. The CDR3 region has the DNA TGTGCCAGCAGTGAAAGTGTGGCGGGGCGGGTAGGAGAGACCCAGTACTTC. The V gene is TRBV6-1, the J gene TRBJ2-5; weak D call: TRBD2 (6 bases). V was cut by 2 bases and J by 4 bases, with 20 bases left in between. Germline V gene lookup returns CDR1 MNHNS and CDR2 SASEGT. This CDR3 has 17 residues.